The 24 T cell receptor beta chains presented below share a single source sample, sequenced in a study of blood T cell repertoires in COVID-19. The method was immunoSEQ multiplex PCR; TCRdb's version includes in-frame clones alone and lacks a portion of them. The data hold roughly 330,000 clones, with over 75% observed a single time. The sample was PBMCs or T cells enriched from blood (not recorded which). The origin of the receptors is a woman under 40 who had recovered from COVID-19.

The J gene is TRBJ1-1, the V gene TRBV5-1, with D maybe TRBD1 (5 bases). The CDR3 is 13 amino acids. Germline V gene data show CDR1 as SGHRS and CDR2 as YFSETQ. Trimming stripped 4 bases from V and 3 bases from J, with 10 bases between. The CDR3 bases are TGCGCCAGCAGCCGTAAACAGGACACTGAAGCTTTCTTT. Protein: CASSRKQDTEAFF.

The chain combines TRBV10-3 with TRBJ1-6; 7 bases map to TRBD1. The CDR3 contains 16 residues. V lost 3 bases, J lost 3 bases, and 5 bases stayed unmatched. Germline V gene lookup returns CDR1 ENHRY and CDR2 SYGVKD. CDR3 sequence: CAISERQGYYNSPLHF. In nucleotides, the CDR3 is TGTGCCATCAGTGAACGACAGGGTTACTATAATTCACCCCTCCACTTT.

The chain is built from TRBV12-5 and TRBJ1-5; D remains unclear. V dropped 4 bases and J dropped 0 bases, with 7 bases sitting between them. The CDR3 is 14 amino acids. Per the germline V gene, CDR1 is LGHNT and CDR2 is FRNRAP. The CDR3 sequence is CASGWPYSNQPQHF. CDR3 nucleotide sequence: TGTGCTAGTGGTTGGCCGTATAGCAATCAGCCCCAGCATTTT. Filled out from reference TRBV12-5 and TRBJ1-5, the complete variable domain reads DARVTQTPRHKVTEMGQEVTMRCQPILGHNTVFWYRQTMMQGLELLAYFRNRAPLDDSGMPKDRFSAEMPDATLATLKIQPSEPRDSAVYFCASGWPYSNQPQHFGDGTRLSIL.

The chain couples TRBV29-1 to TRBJ2-2, with unresolved D. The CDR3 runs 16 residues. Looked up from germline, CDR1 is SQVTM and CDR2 is ANQGSEA. Trimming stripped 3 bases from V and 0 bases from J, with 14 bases between. The CDR3 region has the DNA TGCAGCGTTGAGGTGGCGGTCAGAGCGAACACCGGGGAGCTGTTTTTT. Protein product: CSVEVAVRANTGELFF.

V usage is TRBV30 and J usage is TRBJ2-1, with 11 bases matching TRBD1. The J segment lost 8 bases and the V segment lost 2 bases, leaving 5 bases of the junction unmatched. In germline, CDR1 is GTSNPN, CDR2 SVGIG (reference sequence). This CDR3 comprises 14 residues. CDR3 sequence: CAWSPGQGADEQFF. For the CDR3, the DNA is TGTGCCTGGAGTCCTGGACAGGGGGCCGATGAGCAGTTCTTC. Supplemented by reference TRBV30 and TRBJ2-1, the full variable domain reads SQTIHQWPATLVQPVGSPLSLECTVEGTSNPNLYWYRQAAGRGLQLLFYSVGIGQISSEVPQNLSASRPQDRQFILSSKKLLLSDSGFYLCAWSPGQGADEQFFGPGTRLTVL.

The CDR3 protein is CASRPSGDFQGYGYTF. The DNA of the CDR3 is TGTGCCAGCAGACCCTCTGGCGATTTTCAGGGCTATGGCTACACCTTC. The rearrangement uses TRBV7-9 and TRBJ1-2; D is possibly TRBD1 (5 bases). CDR1 and CDR2 from the germline V gene are SEHNR and FQNEAQ (reference sequence). With 6 bases removed from V and 4 bases from J, the gap between germline ends came to 21 bases. The CDR3 is made up of 16 amino acids.

The chain employs TRBV20-1 and TRBJ1-6, with TRBD1 matching over 10 bases. V lost 3 bases, J lost 10 bases, and 6 bases stayed unmatched. This CDR3 spans 14 amino acids. The germline gives CDR1 DFQATT, CDR2 SNEGSKA (reference sequence). CDR3: CSASKTGGVSPLHF. DNA of the CDR3: TGCAGTGCTAGTAAGACAGGGGGCGTATCACCCCTCCACTTT.

The chain employs TRBV6-5 and TRBJ1-1; no reliable D call. Germline V gene data show CDR1 as MNHEY and CDR2 as SVGAGI. The CDR3 covers 13 residues. V was clipped by 7 bases and J by 1 base, with 10 bases between them. The CDR3 here is CASKYQENTEAFF. CDR3 coding DNA: TGTGCCAGCAAATATCAGGAGAACACTGAAGCTTTCTTT.

V gene TRBV7-6 combines with J gene TRBJ1-6, with TRBD1 identical over 7 bases. Trimming cost V 5 bases and J 5 bases; bases outside gene matches: 6. The CDR3 is made up of 15 amino acids. Germline CDR1 and CDR2: SGHVS and FNYEAQ. The CDR3 coding sequence is TGTGCCAGCAGCCAAAGTCAGGGGGATAATTCACCCCTCCACTTT. This translates into CASSQSQGDNSPLHF.

The chain employs TRBV18 and TRBJ2-7, with TRBD1 matching 7 bases. Germline assignment: CDR1 KGHSH and CDR2 LQKENI. The CDR3 consists of 15 residues. V lost 0 bases and J lost 5; bases outside the gene matches: 7. CDR3 residues: CASSPPGTAVHEQYF. CDR3 coding DNA: TGTGCCAGCTCACCACCCGGGACAGCTGTCCACGAGCAGTACTTC.

V gene TRBV7-9 combines with J gene TRBJ1-4; the D gene is possibly TRBD1 (5 bases). Trimming stripped 5 bases from V and 7 bases from J, with 17 bases between. This CDR3 has 15 amino acids. Germline V lookup: CDR1 SEHNR, CDR2 FQNEAQ (reference sequence). CDR3 coding DNA: TGTGCCAGCAGCACCAAGGGGAGGGATGGTGAAAAACTGTTTTTT. This codes for CASSTKGRDGEKLFF.

V gene TRBV28 combines with J gene TRBJ1-3, with unresolved D. Germline V CDR1 and CDR2: MDHEN, SYDVKM. The CDR3 spans 15 residues. With 5 bases removed from V and 0 bases from J, the gap between germline ends came to 11 bases. CDR3: CASSEGDFSGNTIYF. CDR3 nucleotide sequence: TGTGCCAGCAGTGAAGGCGACTTCTCTGGAAACACCATATATTTT. The entire variable domain, with the rest obtained from reference TRBV28 and TRBJ1-3, is as follows: DVKVTQSSRYLVKRTGEKVFLECVQDMDHENMFWYRQDPGLGLRLIYFSYDVKMKEKGDIPEGYSVSREKKERFSLILESASTNQTSMYLCASSEGDFSGNTIYFGEGSWLTVV.

This clone was detected only once. V gene TRBV3-1 (or the pseudogene TRBV3-2) combines with J gene TRBJ2-7, with a weak D call TRBD1 (6 bases). CDR1 and CDR2 from the germline V gene are LGHDT and YNNKEL (reference sequence). The CDR3 has 15 residues. V lost 5 bases and J 3 bases, leaving 17 bases between the germline ends. In DNA form, the CDR3 reads TGTGCCAGCAGCGTCGGGACACTCTCCTACTACGAGCAGTACTTC. Translating gives CASSVGTLSYYEQYF.

The chain uses TRBV27 and TRBJ2-7; D uncertain. Germline V gives CDR1 MNHEY, CDR2 SMNVEV (reference sequence). The CDR3 contains 13 residues. V was trimmed by 1 base and J by 1 base, leaving 5 bases between them. This CDR3 reads CASSLFPSYEQYF. CDR3 nucleotide sequence: TGTGCCAGCAGTTTATTCCCGTCCTACGAGCAGTACTTC.

The chain has TRBV6-1 and TRBJ1-6, with D unresolved. The germline CDR1 and CDR2 sequences are MNHNS and SASEGT. This CDR3 contains 16 residues. Between the trimmed V and J ends, which lost 3 bases and 0 bases, there was a span of 9 bases. Written as DNA, the CDR3 is TGTGCCAGCAGTGAGAATCTGAGCTCCTATAATTCACCCCTCCACTTT. Protein sequence: CASSENLSSYNSPLHF.

The CDR3 is CASSFHGQSNQPQHF. DNA of the CDR3: TGTGCCAGCAGTTTCCATGGACAGAGCAATCAGCCCCAGCATTTT. The chain joins TRBV27 to TRBJ1-5, with TRBD1 as a possible D gene (6 bases). The germline V gene has CDR1 MNHEY and CDR2 SMNVEV (reference sequence). CDR3 length: 15 residues. Deletions cut 3 bases from V and 1 base from J, with 10 bases between.

The J gene is TRBJ1-6, the V gene TRBV29-1, with TRBD1 identical over 11 bases. V shed 6 bases, J shed 5 bases, and the junction held 0 bases outside the gene matches. The CDR3 spans 13 residues. CDR1 is SQVTM, CDR2 ANQGSEA, per germline. This CDR3 is CSVGQGDNSPLHF. CDR3 in DNA: TGCAGCGTGGGACAGGGGGATAATTCACCCCTCCACTTT.

This chain joins TRBV24-1 and TRBJ1-2; 11 positions agree with TRBD1. Germline V lookup: CDR1 KGHDR, CDR2 SFDVKD. V gave up 6 bases and J gave up 4 bases; unmatched junction bases: 6. The CDR3 has 15 residues. The CDR3 DNA is TGTGCCACCAGTCCGGGGACAGGGGGTATCTATGGCTACACCTTC. Its protein is CATSPGTGGIYGYTF.

This rearrangement joins TRBV19 to TRBJ2-5; weak D call: TRBD1 (6 bases). This CDR3 has 18 residues. Germline V gives CDR1 LNHDA, CDR2 SQIVND (reference sequence). Trimming cost V 3 bases and J 2 bases, with 22 bases left between them. The CDR3 DNA reads TGTGCCAGTAGTATGAGAAGTGCTGGCAGGGGTTTTCAAGAGACCCAGTACTTC. Its translation is CASSMRSAGRGFQETQYF. The full variable domain, completed using reference TRBV19 and TRBJ2-5, is DGGITQSPKYLFRKEGQNVTLSCEQNLNHDAMYWYRQDPGQGLRLIYYSQIVNDFQKGDIAEGYSVSREKKESFPLTVTSAQKNPTAFYLCASSMRSAGRGFQETQYFGPGTRLLVL.

The chain carries TRBV10-3 and TRBJ2-7; 7 positions match TRBD1. Unmatched junction bases numbered 3, after V lost 3 bases and J lost 1 base. This CDR3 comprises 14 residues. Germline V gives CDR1 ENHRY, CDR2 SYGVKD. The DNA of the CDR3 is TGTGCCATCAGTGATTGGACAGGTTCCTACGAGCAGTACTTC. This codes for CAISDWTGSYEQYF.

CDR3 sequence (DNA): TGCGCCAGCAGCTTCACGCGGGGGGATACCGGGGAGCTGTTTTTT. Protein product: CASSFTRGDTGELFF. The chain employs TRBV5-1 and TRBJ2-2, with 8 bases aligning to TRBD2. CDR1 and CDR2 (germline): SGHRS, YFSETQ. The CDR3 has 15 residues. The J segment lost 5 bases and the V segment lost 2 bases, leaving 5 bases of the junction unmatched.

CDR3 protein: CASSRRDNSNYGYTF. As DNA, the CDR3 is TGTGCCAGCAGCCGTCGGGACAACTCTAACTATGGCTACACCTTC. The chain carries TRBV7-2 and TRBJ1-2; tentative D call: TRBD1 (6 bases). Trimming removed 5 bases at V and 0 bases at J, with 13 bases between. This CDR3 comprises 15 residues. Per the germline V gene, CDR1 is SGHTA and CDR2 is FQGNSA.

This clone showed up just once. The chain combines TRBV11-2 with TRBJ1-1; no clear D. This CDR3 spans 14 amino acids. Trimming removed 5 bases from V and 0 bases from J, with 10 bases in between. Germline V lookup: CDR1 SGHAT, CDR2 FQNNGV. CDR3 amino acids: CASSGEGLNTEAFF. The CDR3 DNA sequence: TGTGCCAGCAGCGGAGAAGGATTGAACACTGAAGCTTTCTTT.

This clone was seen a single time. The rearrangement joins TRBV7-2 to TRBJ2-7, with D perhaps TRBD1 (5 bases). Looked up from germline, CDR1 is SGHTA and CDR2 is FQGNSA. The V gene lost 4 bases and the J gene lost 1 base, with 8 bases spanning the gap. This CDR3 is 13 amino acids long. CDR3 nucleotide sequence: TGTGCCAGCAGCTCCCGACAGTCCTACGAGCAGTACTTC. Protein product: CASSSRQSYEQYF.